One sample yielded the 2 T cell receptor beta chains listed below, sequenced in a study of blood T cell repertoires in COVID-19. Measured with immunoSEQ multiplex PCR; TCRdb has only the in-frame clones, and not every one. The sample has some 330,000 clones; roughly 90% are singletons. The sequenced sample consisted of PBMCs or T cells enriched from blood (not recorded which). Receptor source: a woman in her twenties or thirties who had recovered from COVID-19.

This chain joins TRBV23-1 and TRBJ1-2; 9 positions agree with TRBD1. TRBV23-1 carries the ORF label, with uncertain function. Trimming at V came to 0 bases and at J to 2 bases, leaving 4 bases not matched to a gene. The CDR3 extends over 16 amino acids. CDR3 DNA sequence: TGCGCCAGCAGTCAATCGCCGGGACAGGGAAACTATGGCTACACCTTC. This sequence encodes CASSQSPGQGNYGYTF.

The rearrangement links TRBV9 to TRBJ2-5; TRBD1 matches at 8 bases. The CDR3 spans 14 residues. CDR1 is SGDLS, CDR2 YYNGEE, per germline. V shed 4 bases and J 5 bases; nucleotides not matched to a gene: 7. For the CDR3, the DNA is TGTGCCAGCAGCCCTCGACAGGGGATGGAGACCCAGTACTTC. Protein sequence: CASSPRQGMETQYF.